A selection of T cell receptor beta chains follows, all from one sample in a study of blood T cell repertoires in COVID-19. Clones were read by immunoSEQ multiplex PCR, and TCRdb kept only the in-frame ones, dropping some. The repertoire consists of some 62,000 clones, with approximately 80% occurring once and the leading ten covering about 20%. The sample was peripheral blood. Source of these receptors: a woman older than 75 with active or convalescent COVID-19. Both conserved end residues are part of each CDR3. The D gene is left open where the match is weak. Rows give clone size only sometimes, using once, few, many, or a class for an expanded clone.

clone_size: NA
v_call: TRBV5-1
cdr3_length: 13
j_call: TRBJ2-7
d_call: NA
cdr3_nt: TGCGCCAGCAGCTATACAGCCACCTACGAGCAGTACTTC
cdr3_aa: CASSYTATYEQYF

clone_size: many
v_call: TRBV19
cdr3_length: 14
j_call: TRBJ1-2
d_call: NA
cdr3_nt: TGTGCCAGTAGTATCTCTTCAGGAGGATATGGCTACACCTTC
cdr3_aa: CASSISSGGYGYTF

clone_size: NA
v_call: TRBV5-1
cdr3_length: 13
j_call: TRBJ1-1
d_call: NA
cdr3_nt: TGCGCCAGCAGTTCCACAGGGTCCACTGAAGCTTTCTTT
cdr3_aa: CASSSTGSTEAFF

clone_size: once
v_call: TRBV27
cdr3_length: 14
j_call: TRBJ2-7
d_call: TRBD1
cdr3_nt: TGTGCCAGCAGTCCCCGACGGACAGGGCACGAGCAGTACTTC
cdr3_aa: CASSPRRTGHEQYF

clone_size: once
v_call: TRBV4-2
cdr3_length: 14
j_call: TRBJ2-3
d_call: NA
cdr3_nt: TGTGCCAGCAGCCAAGATCGGAGCACAGATACGCAGTATTTT
cdr3_aa: CASSQDRSTDTQYF

clone_size: NA
v_call: TRBV3-1/TRBV3-2
cdr3_length: 14
j_call: TRBJ1-2
d_call: NA
cdr3_nt: TGTGCCAGCAGCCAACAACCGGGACTCTATGGCTACACCTTC
cdr3_aa: CASSQQPGLYGYTF

clone_size: NA
v_call: TRBV5-4
cdr3_length: 15
j_call: TRBJ1-1
d_call: NA
cdr3_nt: TGTGCCAGCAGCTTTCTGGGGAGCCTGAACACTGAAGCTTTCTTT
cdr3_aa: CASSFLGSLNTEAFF

clone_size: NA
v_call: TRBV9
cdr3_length: 17
j_call: TRBJ2-3
d_call: TRBD2
cdr3_nt: TGTGCCAGCAGCGCCCACCTCAAGACTAGCGGGGGAGGTACGCAGTATTTT
cdr3_aa: CASSAHLKTSGGGTQYF

clone_size: NA
v_call: TRBV19
cdr3_length: 14
j_call: TRBJ2-7
d_call: TRBD1
cdr3_nt: TGTGCCAGTAGTATCCGACAGGGCTCCTACGAGCAGTACTTC
cdr3_aa: CASSIRQGSYEQYF

clone_size: NA
v_call: TRBV11-2
cdr3_length: 12
j_call: TRBJ1-1
d_call: TRBD1
cdr3_nt: TGTGCCAGCCGGACAGGAAACCCTGAAGCTTTCTTT
cdr3_aa: CASRTGNPEAFF

clone_size: NA
v_call: TRBV5-8
cdr3_length: 15
j_call: TRBJ1-5
d_call: NA
cdr3_nt: TGTGCCAGCAGCTTGGCAAGGGGCTCTGGTCAGCCCCAGCATTTT
cdr3_aa: CASSLARGSGQPQHF

clone_size: NA
v_call: TRBV29-1
cdr3_length: 17
j_call: TRBJ1-1
d_call: TRBD1
cdr3_nt: TGCAGCGTCTCAGGTTACAGGGGGCGCATTAGATCCACTGAAGCTTTCTTT
cdr3_aa: CSVSGYRGRIRSTEAFF

clone_size: NA
v_call: TRBV12-5
cdr3_length: 14
j_call: TRBJ1-6
d_call: NA
cdr3_nt: TGTGCTAGTGACCACAGGGTTCGGAATTCACCCCTCCACTTT
cdr3_aa: CASDHRVRNSPLHF

clone_size: few
v_call: TRBV7-3
cdr3_length: 11
j_call: TRBJ2-1
d_call: NA
cdr3_nt: TGTGCCAGCAGCCAGGGCGATGAGCAGTTCTTC
cdr3_aa: CASSQGDEQFF

clone_size: few
v_call: TRBV20-1
cdr3_length: 14
j_call: TRBJ2-1
d_call: NA
cdr3_nt: TGCAGTGCTAGTAGGCCAGGGTACAGGGATGAGCAGTTCTTC
cdr3_aa: CSASRPGYRDEQFF

clone_size: NA
v_call: TRBV4-1
cdr3_length: 15
j_call: TRBJ1-4
d_call: TRBD1
cdr3_nt: TGCGCCAGCAGCCAAGACGGGACAGGGGGTGAAAAACTGTTTTTT
cdr3_aa: CASSQDGTGGEKLFF

clone_size: NA
v_call: TRBV5-4
cdr3_length: 15
j_call: TRBJ2-2
d_call: TRBD1
cdr3_nt: TGTGCCACTGCCACCGGGACAGTAAACACCGGGGAGCTGTTTTTT
cdr3_aa: CATATGTVNTGELFF

clone_size: NA
v_call: TRBV7-5
cdr3_length: 15
j_call: TRBJ2-5
d_call: NA
cdr3_nt: TGTGTCAGAAGCTTAGATCTAGCCGGCCCAGAGACCCAGTACTTC
cdr3_aa: CVRSLDLAGPETQYF

clone_size: NA
v_call: TRBV5-1
cdr3_length: 11
j_call: TRBJ2-7
d_call: NA
cdr3_nt: TGCGCCAGCAGCTTGGCGGGGGAGCAGTACTTC
cdr3_aa: CASSLAGEQYF

clone_size: few
v_call: TRBV6-1
cdr3_length: 15
j_call: TRBJ1-1
d_call: NA
cdr3_nt: TGTGCCAGCAGTGACAGGGGTTATATGAACACTGAAGCTTTCTTT
cdr3_aa: CASSDRGYMNTEAFF

clone_size: NA
v_call: TRBV10-2
cdr3_length: 14
j_call: TRBJ2-7
d_call: NA
cdr3_nt: TGCGCCAGCAGTGAGTCAGACAGCTCCTACGAGCAGTACTTC
cdr3_aa: CASSESDSSYEQYF

clone_size: NA
v_call: TRBV9
cdr3_length: 13
j_call: TRBJ2-3
d_call: NA
cdr3_nt: TGTGCCAGCAGCGTGGAAGGGGCAGGTACGCAGTATTTT
cdr3_aa: CASSVEGAGTQYF

clone_size: few
v_call: TRBV5-1
cdr3_length: 14
j_call: TRBJ1-4
d_call: NA
cdr3_nt: TGCGCCAGCAGCTACGGGACAAACAATGAAAAACTGTTTTTT
cdr3_aa: CASSYGTNNEKLFF

clone_size: NA
v_call: TRBV5-1
cdr3_length: 15
j_call: TRBJ2-5
d_call: NA
cdr3_nt: TGCGCCAGCAGCTTGGAGGGCAGGGGGGAAGAGACCCAGTACTTC
cdr3_aa: CASSLEGRGEETQYF

clone_size: NA
v_call: TRBV2
cdr3_length: 14
j_call: TRBJ1-2
d_call: NA
cdr3_nt: TGTGCCAGCAGTGACCTGCAGTCCAACTATGGCTACACCTTC
cdr3_aa: CASSDLQSNYGYTF

clone_size: NA
v_call: TRBV30
cdr3_length: 13
j_call: TRBJ1-2
d_call: NA
cdr3_nt: TGTGCCTGGAGAGCGGGGGGTCAGCGTGGCTACACCTTC
cdr3_aa: CAWRAGGQRGYTF

clone_size: NA
v_call: TRBV5-6
cdr3_length: 16
j_call: TRBJ2-2
d_call: TRBD2
cdr3_nt: TGTGCCAGCAGCCCAAATGGACTAGCTAGAGCCGGGGAGCTGTTTTTT
cdr3_aa: CASSPNGLARAGELFF

clone_size: once
v_call: TRBV19
cdr3_length: 16
j_call: TRBJ1-5
d_call: TRBD1
cdr3_nt: TGTGCCAGTAGTATAGTAGGGACAGGGGTGGGGCAGCCCCAGCATTTT
cdr3_aa: CASSIVGTGVGQPQHF

clone_size: NA
v_call: TRBV5-1
cdr3_length: 14
j_call: TRBJ2-5
d_call: NA
cdr3_nt: TGCGCCAGCAGCCAACGGGCAGGGGAAGAGACCCAGTACTTC
cdr3_aa: CASSQRAGEETQYF

clone_size: NA
v_call: TRBV6-5
cdr3_length: 14
j_call: TRBJ2-7
d_call: NA
cdr3_nt: TGTGCCAGCAGTCCTACTAGGAGATTCTACGAGCAGTACTTC
cdr3_aa: CASSPTRRFYEQYF

clone_size: few
v_call: TRBV10-3
cdr3_length: 14
j_call: TRBJ2-7
d_call: NA
cdr3_nt: TGTGCCATCAGGCGGGACAGAACCTCCTACGAGCAGTACTTC
cdr3_aa: CAIRRDRTSYEQYF

clone_size: NA
v_call: TRBV5-1
cdr3_length: 14
j_call: TRBJ1-1
d_call: NA
cdr3_nt: TGCGCCAGCAGCTTGTCACAGGGCGGGACTGAAGCTTTCTTT
cdr3_aa: CASSLSQGGTEAFF

clone_size: NA
v_call: TRBV5-1
cdr3_length: 15
j_call: TRBJ2-3
d_call: TRBD2
cdr3_nt: TGCGCCAGCAGTGGACTAGCGGGGGGCACAGATACGCAGTATTTT
cdr3_aa: CASSGLAGGTDTQYF

clone_size: NA
v_call: TRBV9
cdr3_length: 15
j_call: TRBJ2-5
d_call: TRBD1
cdr3_nt: TGTGCCAGCGCCCTGGACAGGGATGACAAAGAGACCCAGTACTTC
cdr3_aa: CASALDRDDKETQYF

clone_size: many
v_call: TRBV6-6
cdr3_length: 16
j_call: TRBJ2-3
d_call: NA
cdr3_nt: TGTGCCAGCAGTCCCCAGGGGGCTAGCGGGGCAGATACGCAGTATTTT
cdr3_aa: CASSPQGASGADTQYF

clone_size: NA
v_call: TRBV6-1
cdr3_length: 15
j_call: TRBJ1-2
d_call: TRBD1
cdr3_nt: TGTGCCAGCAGTGAAGGTTTGGGACAGGGCTATGGCTACACCTTC
cdr3_aa: CASSEGLGQGYGYTF

clone_size: few
v_call: TRBV6-6
cdr3_length: 14
j_call: TRBJ1-2
d_call: NA
cdr3_nt: TGTGCCAGCAGTTACCAGGGATTGGGCTATGGCTACACCTTC
cdr3_aa: CASSYQGLGYGYTF

clone_size: NA
v_call: TRBV5-6
cdr3_length: 14
j_call: TRBJ1-5
d_call: NA
cdr3_nt: TGTGCCAGCAGCTCCAGGGGTCGCAATCAGCCCCAGCATTTT
cdr3_aa: CASSSRGRNQPQHF

clone_size: NA
v_call: TRBV7-3
cdr3_length: 16
j_call: TRBJ2-2
d_call: NA
cdr3_nt: TGTGCCAGCAGCCCCCGACAGAGCGCGAACACCGGGGAGCTGTTTTTT
cdr3_aa: CASSPRQSANTGELFF

clone_size: NA
v_call: TRBV25-1
cdr3_length: 18
j_call: TRBJ1-2
d_call: NA
cdr3_nt: TGTGCCAGCAGTGGGTCACGGGGGGGACCGATTGCTAACTATGGCTACACCTTC
cdr3_aa: CASSGSRGGPIANYGYTF

clone_size: NA
v_call: TRBV5-1
cdr3_length: 15
j_call: TRBJ2-1
d_call: TRBD1
cdr3_nt: TGCGCCAGCAGCACCGGACAGGGTGGGGTCAATGAGCAGTTCTTC
cdr3_aa: CASSTGQGGVNEQFF

clone_size: NA
v_call: TRBV5-1
cdr3_length: 16
j_call: TRBJ1-6
d_call: NA
cdr3_nt: TGCGCCAGCAGTCCCGGACTCGGTAGAGGAGAATCACCCCTCCACTTT
cdr3_aa: CASSPGLGRGESPLHF

clone_size: once
v_call: TRBV10-1
cdr3_length: 12
j_call: TRBJ1-1
d_call: NA
cdr3_nt: TGCGCCAGCAGTGCCCCCGAGGGAAGGGCTTTCTTT
cdr3_aa: CASSAPEGRAFF

clone_size: NA
v_call: TRBV7-2
cdr3_length: 13
j_call: TRBJ2-1
d_call: TRBD1
cdr3_nt: TGTGCCAGCAGCTTAAGGACAGGGAATGAGCAGTTCTTC
cdr3_aa: CASSLRTGNEQFF

clone_size: NA
v_call: TRBV5-1
cdr3_length: 16
j_call: TRBJ1-4
d_call: TRBD1
cdr3_nt: TGCGCCAGCAGCTTAACAGGGGGCGCAGGGGATGAAAAACTGTTTTTT
cdr3_aa: CASSLTGGAGDEKLFF

clone_size: NA
v_call: TRBV19
cdr3_length: 13
j_call: TRBJ2-7
d_call: NA
cdr3_nt: TGTGCCAGTAGTACCGGGAGATCCTACGAGCAGTACTTC
cdr3_aa: CASSTGRSYEQYF

clone_size: once
v_call: TRBV5-1
cdr3_length: 14
j_call: TRBJ1-2
d_call: TRBD1
cdr3_nt: TGCGCCAGCAGCTTACAGGGGGTCGGCTATGGCTACACCTTC
cdr3_aa: CASSLQGVGYGYTF

clone_size: NA
v_call: TRBV7-6
cdr3_length: 15
j_call: TRBJ1-2
d_call: TRBD1
cdr3_nt: TGTGCCAGCAGCTTATACAGGGGTCAAAACTATGGCTACACCTTC
cdr3_aa: CASSLYRGQNYGYTF

clone_size: NA
v_call: TRBV2
cdr3_length: 15
j_call: TRBJ2-3
d_call: NA
cdr3_nt: TGTGCCAGCATGTTTTCTAGATCTAGCACAGATACGCAGTATTTT
cdr3_aa: CASMFSRSSTDTQYF

clone_size: NA
v_call: TRBV19
cdr3_length: 12
j_call: TRBJ1-1
d_call: TRBD1
cdr3_nt: TGTGCCAGTAGTCTGGACAGGGGGCGAGCTTTCTTT
cdr3_aa: CASSLDRGRAFF

clone_size: NA
v_call: TRBV18
cdr3_length: 16
j_call: TRBJ2-7
d_call: NA
cdr3_nt: TGTGCCAGCTCCAAAAGGCAGCGGCAGGACTCCTACGAGCAGTACTTC
cdr3_aa: CASSKRQRQDSYEQYF

clone_size: NA
v_call: TRBV5-5
cdr3_length: 15
j_call: TRBJ2-7
d_call: NA
cdr3_nt: TGTGCCAGCAGCTTGGATGTGACTCCTCGGGGGGAGCAGTACTTC
cdr3_aa: CASSLDVTPRGEQYF

clone_size: NA
v_call: TRBV7-7
cdr3_length: 15
j_call: TRBJ2-3
d_call: NA
cdr3_nt: TGTGCCAGCAGCTTAACCAGGGGCTACGCAGATACGCAGTATTTT
cdr3_aa: CASSLTRGYADTQYF

clone_size: NA
v_call: TRBV5-1
cdr3_length: 15
j_call: TRBJ2-7
d_call: TRBD2
cdr3_nt: TGCGCCAGCAGCTTGGGACTAGCGGGGGCAGGCGAGCAGTACTTC
cdr3_aa: CASSLGLAGAGEQYF

clone_size: NA
v_call: TRBV5-1
cdr3_length: 14
j_call: TRBJ2-7
d_call: TRBD1
cdr3_nt: TGCGCCAGCAGCGTGGACAGGGGCTCCTACGAGCAGTACTTC
cdr3_aa: CASSVDRGSYEQYF

clone_size: once
v_call: TRBV5-1
cdr3_length: 16
j_call: TRBJ2-5
d_call: TRBD2
cdr3_nt: TGCGCCAGCAGGGGCGGACTAGCGGGGGCCCAAGAGACCCAGTACTTC
cdr3_aa: CASRGGLAGAQETQYF

clone_size: once
v_call: TRBV11-2
cdr3_length: 15
j_call: TRBJ2-1
d_call: TRBD1
cdr3_nt: TGTGCCAGCAGTCCGGGGACAGGGGTCGGGAATGAGCAGTTCTTC
cdr3_aa: CASSPGTGVGNEQFF

clone_size: NA
v_call: TRBV3-1/TRBV3-2
cdr3_length: 16
j_call: TRBJ2-4
d_call: NA
cdr3_nt: TGTGCCAGCAGCCAATCGCCGTCGACTACCAAAAACATTCAGTACTTC
cdr3_aa: CASSQSPSTTKNIQYF

clone_size: NA
v_call: TRBV9
cdr3_length: 15
j_call: TRBJ1-2
d_call: TRBD1
cdr3_nt: TGTGCCAGCAGCGTAAATCAGGGGGCAAGCTATGGCTACACCTTC
cdr3_aa: CASSVNQGASYGYTF

clone_size: NA
v_call: TRBV6-2/TRBV6-3
cdr3_length: 16
j_call: TRBJ2-1
d_call: TRBD2
cdr3_nt: TGTGCCAGCAGTTTTCTAGCGGGGGGAACTTACAATGAGCAGTTCTTC
cdr3_aa: CASSFLAGGTYNEQFF